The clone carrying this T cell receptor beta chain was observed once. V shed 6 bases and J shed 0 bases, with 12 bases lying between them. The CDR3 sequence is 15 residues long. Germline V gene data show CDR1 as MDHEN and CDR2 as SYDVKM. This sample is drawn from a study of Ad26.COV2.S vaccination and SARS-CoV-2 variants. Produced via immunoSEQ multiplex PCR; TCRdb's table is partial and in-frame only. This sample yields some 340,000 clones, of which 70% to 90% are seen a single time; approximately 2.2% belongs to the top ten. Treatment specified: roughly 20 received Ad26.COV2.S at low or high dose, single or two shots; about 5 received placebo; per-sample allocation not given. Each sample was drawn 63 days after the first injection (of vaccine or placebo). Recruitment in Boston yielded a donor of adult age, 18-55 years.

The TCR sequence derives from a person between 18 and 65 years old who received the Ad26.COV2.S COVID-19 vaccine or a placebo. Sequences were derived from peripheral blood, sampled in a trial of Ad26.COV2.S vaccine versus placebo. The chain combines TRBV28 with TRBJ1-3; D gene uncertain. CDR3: CASRPTWSSGNTIYF. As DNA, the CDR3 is TGTGCCAGCAGGCCCACCTGGAGCTCTGGAAACACCATATATTTT.